This T cell receptor (beta chain) was found in a study of T cell repertoires in cytomegalovirus infection. Overall study: Based on public TCR beta signatures, there were indications of CMV infection and of a matching HLA type.

Notes on the study in general: Clonotypes of TCR beta that were HLA-C-restricted and CMV-specific dominated the ex vivo response.

V gave up 3 bases and J gave up 0 bases, with 16 bases separating them. Germline V CDR1 and CDR2: SQVTM, ANQGSEA. The CDR3 length is 16 residues. One entry per CDR3 protein, called by TCRdb with MiXCR from the reads. The table has under 250,000 distinct CDR3 sequences, around 6.4% seen once; the top ten hold about 6%. This clonotype appeared many times. What it binds is not known. The source is a human donor in good health (CMV status not recorded). Some clones in this sample may be carry-over from other donors' samples. Sequences were obtained from PBMCs. The chain links TRBV29-1 to TRBJ2-3, with D maybe TRBD2 (7 bases). CDR3 DNA sequence: TGCAGCGTTGAGGTCGGCGGGGGACATAGCACAGATACGCAGTATTTT. Amino acids: CSVEVGGGHSTDTQYF.